The 22 T cell receptor beta chains in this list originate from one sample, sequenced in a study of spatial heterogeneity in lung cancer. Whole-study results and caveats: One measure, the expanded intratumoral alpha and beta TCR count, tracked tumor mutation counts.

Antigens of these TCRs are unknown. TCRdb reprocessed the 5' RACE reads with MiXCR, giving one entry per CDR3 protein. The sample holds around 12,000 distinct CDR3 sequences, 5% to 6.5% seen once. Stated time point: sample taken at primary tumor resection. The sample was lung tumor tissue, taken at surgery. These receptors were collected from a male donor with early-stage non-small cell lung cancer.

This clonotype was seen ten or more times. The CDR3 here is CSVERGRGVDTQYF. DNA for the CDR3: TGCAGCGTTGAAAGAGGGCGAGGGGTGGATACGCAGTATTTT. V and J are TRBV29-1 and TRBJ2-3; D may be TRBD1 or TRBD2 (5 bases each). The CDR3 contains 14 residues. The germline gives CDR1 SQVTM, CDR2 ANQGSEA. Deletions cut 2 bases from V and 6 bases from J, with 15 bases between.

This clonotype was counted ten times or more. The chain has TRBV12-3 or TRBV12-4 and TRBJ2-3, with D uncertain. With 6 bases removed from V and 1 base from J, the gap between germline ends came to 11 bases. The CDR3 totals 14 residues. The CDR3 DNA follows: TGTGCCAGCAGGCTTAGTGATGGCACAGATACGCAGTATTTT. Translating gives CASRLSDGTDTQYF.

There are many counts of this clonotype. The chain has TRBV7-8 and TRBJ2-4; D not certain. CDR1 is SGHVS, CDR2 FQNEAQ, per germline. This CDR3 region has 15 residues. Trimming stripped 3 bases from V and 5 bases from J, with 14 bases between. This CDR3 is CASSLAVVPQNIQYF. Here the CDR3 DNA reads TGTGCCAGCAGCTTGGCCGTAGTGCCCCAAAACATTCAGTACTTC.

This clonotype was seen repeatedly, ten times or more. The V call is TRBV19, the J call TRBJ1-2; possibly TRBD1 for D (5 bases). V lost 8 bases and J lost 0, with 13 bases in between. CDR3 length: 14 residues. Germline V gene sequence: CDR1 LNHDA, CDR2 SQIVND (reference sequence). The CDR3 loop is CASGGTATNYGYTF. The CDR3, as DNA: TGTGCCAGTGGGGGGACTGCTACTAACTATGGCTACACCTTC.

This clonotype showed up many times. CDR3 nucleotides: TGTGCCAGCTCACCACTTGACTCTGGGGCCAACGTCCTGACTTTC. Translating gives CASSPLDSGANVLTF. The V and J genes are TRBV18 and TRBJ2-6; D is ambiguous. V was shortened by 1 base and J by 0 bases, with 4 bases between the two germline ends. CDR3 size: 15 residues. CDR1 KGHSH and CDR2 LQKENI come from the germline V gene.

This clonotype was found many times. V and J are TRBV30 and TRBJ1-2; no definite D call. V was shortened by 1 base and J by 4 bases, with 7 bases between the two germline ends. The length of the CDR3 is 12 residues. CDR1 is GTSNPN and CDR2 is SVGIG in the germline V gene (reference sequence). This chain's CDR3 is CAWSANSYGYTF. CDR3 DNA sequence: TGTGCCTGGAGTGCCAACAGCTATGGCTACACCTTC.

This clonotype was recorded at least ten times. The rearrangement links TRBV5-1 to TRBJ1-3, with unresolved D. The CDR3 spans 15 residues. CDR1 and CDR2 (germline): SGHRS, YFSETQ. V was pared by 0 bases and J by 2 bases, with 9 bases between. The CDR3 loop reads CASSLAAAPGNTIYF. The DNA for the CDR3 is TGCGCCAGCAGCTTGGCGGCAGCTCCTGGAAACACCATATATTTT.

At least ten counts were recorded for this clonotype. The J gene is TRBJ1-5, the V gene TRBV12-3 or TRBV12-4; no reliable D call. This CDR3 region has 14 residues. V was cut by 1 base and J by 9 bases, with 13 bases left in between. The CDR3 reads CASSLGTAFLPQHF. In DNA, the CDR3 is TGTGCCAGCAGTTTAGGGACGGCTTTCCTGCCCCAGCATTTT.

This clonotype was observed at least ten times. The chain couples TRBV5-1 to TRBJ2-7, with 8 bases aligning to TRBD1. J lost 6 bases, V lost 4 bases, and 6 bases had no gene match. This CDR3 contains 13 residues. Germline V gene sequence: CDR1 SGHRS, CDR2 YFSETQ. The CDR3 here is CASSPGQGSEQYV. CDR3 in DNA: TGCGCCAGCAGCCCCGGACAGGGAAGCGAGCAGTACGTC.

This clonotype has just a few counts. This may be a read error: a much more frequent sequence differs by one nucleotide. The chain combines TRBV7-9 with TRBJ2-3, with 8 bases lining up with TRBD2. Germline-derived CDR1 and CDR2 are SEHNR and FQNEAQ (reference sequence). This CDR3 is built from 17 residues. The CDR3 reads CVSSLGVGSGTRDTQYF. CDR3 DNA: TGTGTCAGCAGCTTAGGCGTTGGTAGCGGGACGAGAGATACGCAGTATTTT.

This clonotype was counted ten times or more. The chain couples TRBV6-2 or TRBV6-3 to TRBJ2-1; tentatively, D is TRBD2 (6 bases). The CDR3 spans 12 residues. Germline lookup yields CDR1 MNHEY and CDR2 SVGEGT. V was pared by 0 bases and J by 15 bases, with 12 bases between. CDR3: CASSYSAGMRFF. The CDR3, as DNA: TGTGCCAGCAGTTACTCGGCGGGAATGAGGTTCTTC.

In this sample, this clonotype turned up a few times. The chain couples TRBV7-9 to TRBJ2-7, with TRBD1 identical over 11 bases. Germline lookup yields CDR1 SEHNR and CDR2 FQNEAQ (reference sequence). The V and J ends lost 5 bases and 2 bases, in that order; junction bases with no gene match: 5. The CDR3 contains 15 residues. The CDR3 DNA follows: TGTGCCAGCAGCCCGCGGGACAGGGGGACCTACGAGCAGTACTTC. As protein: CASSPRDRGTYEQYF.

The table lists this clonotype with many counts. The chain recombines TRBV19 with TRBJ2-4, with 12 bases fitting TRBD1. From germline, CDR1 is LNHDA and CDR2 SQIVND (reference sequence). V dropped 5 bases and J dropped 3; count of bases not matched to a gene: 8. This CDR3 is 17 amino acids long. CDR3 DNA sequence: TGTGCCAGTAGTCGGGGACAGGGGGCTTTGGGCAAAAACATTCAGTACTTC. It yields the protein CASSRGQGALGKNIQYF.

The sample holds many counts of this clonotype. The chain joins TRBV13 to TRBJ1-2; possibly TRBD1 for D (5 bases). Trimming removed 0 bases at V and 6 bases at J, with 8 bases between. Germline V gene data show CDR1 as PRHDT and CDR2 as FYEKMQ (reference sequence). This CDR3 comprises 13 residues. CDR3 nucleotide sequence: TGTGCCAGCAGCTTAGGAGGGGCTGATGGCTACACCTTC. Translated: CASSLGGADGYTF.

This clonotype was observed at least ten times. This sequence joins TRBV12-3 or TRBV12-4 and TRBJ1-1; tentative D call: TRBD1 (5 bases). The CDR3 is made up of 14 amino acids. The V gene lost 7 bases and the J gene lost 4 bases, with 16 bases spanning the gap. CDR3 region: CASTRRGRGTEAFF. The CDR3 nucleotides are TGTGCCAGCACCAGGAGGGGTCGGGGCACTGAAGCTTTCTTT.

This clonotype was seen repeatedly, ten times or more. The gene calls are TRBV7-8 and TRBJ2-7; 9 nucleotides align to TRBD1. V shed 6 bases and J 6 bases; nucleotides not matched to a gene: 15. The length of the CDR3 is 16 residues. In germline, CDR1 is SGHVS, CDR2 FQNEAQ. The CDR3 DNA is TGTGCCAGCAGTGGGGGGATTCCGGGACAGGGTTCCGAGCAGTACTTC. Amino acids: CASSGGIPGQGSEQYF.

This clonotype was detected many times. J is TRBJ2-5 and V is TRBV7-3, with D hard to call. The CDR3 totals 14 residues. Germline values: CDR1 SGHTA, CDR2 FQGTGA. Trimming cost V 4 bases and J 3 bases, with 12 bases left between them. Here the CDR3 DNA reads TGTGCCAGCAGCTCCCGGACCCCCAAAGAGACCCAGTACTTC. This translates into CASSSRTPKETQYF.

A word on this clonotype: The junction departs from germline at one end; a sequencing error may be responsible. This sequence joins TRBV25-1 and TRBJ1-1; TRBD1 aligns across 7 bases. CDR1 MGHDK and CDR2 SYGVNS come from the germline V gene. The CDR3 totals 13 residues. CDR3 bases: TGTGCCAGCAGTGAATTGGGGACAGTTGAAACTTTCTTT. This codes for CASSELGTVETFF. The full variable domain, its missing parts supplied by reference TRBV25-1 and TRBJ1-1, is EADIYQTPRYLVIGTGKKITLECSQTMGHDKMYWYQQDPGMELHLIHYSYGVNSTEKGDLSSESTVSRIRTEHFPLTLESARPSHTSQYLCASSELGTVETFFGQGTRLTVV.

The sample holds many counts of this clonotype. The J gene is TRBJ2-3, the V gene TRBV6-5; D is uncertain. Trimming shortened V by 6 bases and J by 6 bases, and 13 bases separated the two germline ends. There are 13 residues in the CDR3. CDR1 and CDR2 (germline): MNHEY, SVGAGI. DNA of the CDR3: TGTGCCAGCAGCGCTGAGGCCTCGGATACGCAGTATTTT. Amino acids: CASSAEASDTQYF.

This clonotype was seen ten or more times. CDR3 loop: CASSRAFSSTNQETQYF. The DNA of the CDR3 is TGTGCCAGCAGCCGGGCCTTCTCCTCCACCAATCAAGAGACCCAGTACTTC. The chain is built from TRBV5-6 and TRBJ2-5; D remains ambiguous. Trimming took 4 bases from V and 2 from J, leaving 21 bases between them. Germline values: CDR1 SGHDT, CDR2 YYEEEE. This CDR3 is 17 amino acids long.

This clonotype was seen repeatedly, ten times or more. The chain uses TRBV27 and TRBJ2-6; D is uncertain. CDR3 length equals 12 residues. The germline gives CDR1 MNHEY, CDR2 SMNVEV (reference sequence). The V gene lost 8 bases and the J gene lost 1 base, with 3 bases spanning the gap. CDR3 loop: CASGSGANVLTF. The CDR3 region has the DNA TGTGCCAGCGGTTCTGGGGCCAACGTCCTGACTTTC.

This clonotype was detected ten times or more. The J gene is TRBJ2-6, the V gene TRBV6-5; TRBD1 aligns across 8 bases. V was pared by 6 bases and J by 2 bases, with 9 bases of the junction left unmatched. Germline V lookup: CDR1 MNHEY, CDR2 SVGAGI. There are 17 residues in the CDR3. The CDR3 loop reads CASSPGQGRAGANVLTF. The CDR3 coding sequence is TGTGCCAGCAGCCCCGGACAGGGAAGAGCTGGGGCCAACGTCCTGACTTTC.